These 14 T cell receptor beta chains came from one sample sequenced in a study of blood T cell repertoires in COVID-19. Profiled with immunoSEQ multiplex PCR; TCRdb holds only in-frame clones, not every one. The data show 300,000 or so clones, approximately 82% seen once. The material sequenced was peripheral blood. These receptors originate from a woman aged 45-59 years with acute or convalescent COVID-19.

The gene calls are TRBV30 and TRBJ1-5, with 7 bases lining up with TRBD1. V lost 6 bases, J lost 5 bases, and 7 bases stayed unmatched. The CDR3 sequence is 13 residues long. Germline lookup yields CDR1 GTSNPN and CDR2 SVGIG (reference sequence). The chain's CDR3 is CACSTGNHQPQHF. CDR3 bases: TGTGCCTGCTCGACAGGGAACCATCAGCCCCAGCATTTT.

The chain carries TRBV10-3 and TRBJ2-6; 7 bases align to TRBD1. The CDR3 contains 17 residues. V shed 0 bases, J shed 2 bases, and the junction held 4 bases outside the gene matches. Per germline, CDR1 ENHRY and CDR2 SYGVKD. CDR3 nucleotides: TGTGCCATCAGTGAGTCGATAGGGGGCGCTGGGGCCAACGTCCTGACTTTC. Residues: CAISESIGGAGANVLTF.

This CDR3 is CASRPLVGAGETYNEQFF. Written as DNA, the CDR3 is TGTGCCAGCAGGCCACTGGTGGGAGCGGGAGAAACCTACAATGAGCAGTTCTTC. V and J are TRBV4-2 and TRBJ2-1; 8 nucleotides align to TRBD2. Germline values: CDR1 LGHNA, CDR2 YNFKEQ. Trimming took 6 bases from V and 2 from J; bases not matched to a gene: 15. The CDR3 extends over 18 amino acids.

The chain joins TRBV5-1 to TRBJ2-3, with 9 nucleotides matching TRBD2. Trimming cost V 0 bases and J 5 bases; bases outside gene matches: 4. The CDR3 runs to 15 residues. Germline V gene sequence: CDR1 SGHRS, CDR2 YFSETQ. For the CDR3, the DNA is TGCGCCAGCAGCTTGGTTCTAGCGGGAAAAGATACGCAGTATTTT. It yields the protein CASSLVLAGKDTQYF.

This clone was seen a handful of times. For the CDR3, the DNA is TGTGCCAGCAAACAGGGCTCCTATAATTCACCCCTCCACTTT. This codes for CASKQGSYNSPLHF. The genes are TRBV7-9 and TRBJ1-6, with TRBD1 as a possible D gene (6 bases). Trimming shortened V by 7 bases and J by 0 bases, and 7 bases separated the two germline ends. This CDR3 comprises 14 residues. Germline V gene sequence: CDR1 SEHNR, CDR2 FQNEAQ (reference sequence).

This chain connects TRBV2 to TRBJ1-5; D gene unclear. V dropped 4 bases and J dropped 3 bases, with 7 bases sitting between them. The CDR3 length is 13 residues. The V gene's germline CDR1 is SNHLY and CDR2 FYNNEI. CDR3 sequence reads: CASSVTDNQPQHF. CDR3 nucleotide sequence: TGTGCCAGCAGTGTAACAGACAATCAGCCCCAGCATTTT.

With regard to this clone: Other DNA sequences in this sample translate to the same CDR3. The CDR3 here is CASSPRTGNTEAFF. DNA of the CDR3: TGTGCCAGCTCACCACGGACAGGGAACACTGAAGCTTTCTTT. The J gene is TRBJ1-1, the V gene TRBV18; 7 nucleotides match TRBD1. This CDR3 is 14 amino acids long. V lost 1 base and J lost 1; bases outside the gene matches: 0. Germline V lookup: CDR1 KGHSH, CDR2 LQKENI.

V is TRBV19 and J is TRBJ1-4; 9 nucleotides align to TRBD1. The germline CDR1 and CDR2 sequences are LNHDA and SQIVND (reference sequence). The trim removed 3 bases at V and 0 bases at J, leaving 8 bases unmatched. The CDR3 covers 18 residues. CDR3 region: CASSITGTGYTTNEKLFF. The CDR3 DNA follows: TGTGCCAGTAGTATCACGGGGACAGGGTACACAACTAATGAAAAACTGTTTTTT.

About this clone itself: This same CDR3 is encoded by further DNA sequences in the sample. The rearrangement uses TRBV2 and TRBJ1-2; possibly TRBD1 for D (5 bases). The CDR3 contains 13 residues. V lost 3 bases and J lost 2, with 7 bases in between. Germline assignment: CDR1 SNHLY and CDR2 FYNNEI. DNA for the CDR3: TGTGCCAGCAGTGACAGGGCCAACTATGGCTACACCTTC. This codes for CASSDRANYGYTF.

The chain has TRBV6-2 or TRBV6-3 and TRBJ2-5, with D hard to call. Germline values: CDR1 MNHEY, CDR2 SVGEGT. The CDR3 length is 11 residues. Trimming removed 4 bases from V and 4 bases from J, with 4 bases in between. The chain's CDR3 is CASSSLETQYF. Written as DNA, the CDR3 is TGTGCCAGCAGTTCCTTAGAGACCCAGTACTTC.

CDR3 DNA: TGTGCCACCAGTGATTCTGGTCTGTCTAGCGAGGGTTTTAACATTCAGTACTTC. This translates into CATSDSGLSSEGFNIQYF. The chain combines TRBV24-1 with TRBJ2-4; D is possibly TRBD2 (6 bases). The CDR3 loop spans 18 amino acids. V was cut by 2 bases and J by 7 bases, with 23 bases left in between. The V gene's germline CDR1 is KGHDR and CDR2 SFDVKD.

This clone was seen a handful of times. The CDR3 loop is CASSRVGDFYGYTF. In DNA form, the CDR3 reads TGTGCCAGCAGCCGGGTGGGAGACTTCTATGGCTACACCTTC. The chain carries TRBV14 and TRBJ1-2; D remains unclear. The germline V and J ends were trimmed by 4 bases and 4 bases, with 13 bases remaining between them. The germline V gene encodes CDR1 SGHDN and CDR2 FVKESK. There are 14 residues in the CDR3.

This CDR3 reads CASSDGQGGYTDTQYF. For the CDR3, the DNA is TGTGCCAGCAGTGATGGTCAGGGGGGCTACACAGATACGCAGTATTTT. V gene TRBV2 combines with J gene TRBJ2-3; perhaps TRBD1 as D (7 bases). V gave up 3 bases and J gave up 2 bases, with 15 bases separating them. The CDR3 has 16 residues. Per germline, CDR1 SNHLY and CDR2 FYNNEI.

The chain uses TRBV2 and TRBJ1-4, with D hard to call. V was cut by 3 bases and J by 7 bases, with 9 bases left in between. This CDR3 has 13 amino acids. CDR1 and CDR2 (germline): SNHLY, FYNNEI. The CDR3 here is CASSDRGTEKLFF. The CDR3 DNA is TGTGCCAGCAGTGACCGGGGTACTGAAAAACTGTTTTTT. Full variable domain (remainder filled in from reference TRBV2 and TRBJ1-4): EPEVTQTPSHQVTQMGQEVILRCVPISNHLYFYWYRQILGQKVEFLVSFYNNEISEKSEIFDDQFSVERPDGSNFTLKIRSTKLEDSAMYFCASSDRGTEKLFFGSGTQLSVL.